This T cell receptor beta chain emerged from a study of T-cell reconstitution after alpha-beta-depleted transplantation in children. The CDR3 length is 14 residues. V lost 6 bases, J lost 4 bases, and 18 bases lay in between. Germline V gene sequence: CDR1 DFQATT, CDR2 SNEGSKA (reference sequence). The library targeted TCRbeta and was prepared with unique molecular identifiers. TCRdb used MiXCR to reprocess the PCR reads, holding one entry per CDR3 protein. The sample lists roughly 170,000 distinct CDR3 sequences; approximately 6.8% were seen once. V and J are TRBV20-1 and TRBJ1-1, with TRBD1 as a possible D gene (5 bases). This receptor was identified in a human donor who donated a stem cell graft to a child with Wiskott-Aldrich syndrome. Sequencing used PBMCs from the stem cell graft donor, obtained from the stem cell graft. As DNA, the CDR3 is TGCAGTGCGAGAATGGCAGGGTTGAGCACTGAAGCTTTCTTT. It translates to CSARMAGLSTEAFF.